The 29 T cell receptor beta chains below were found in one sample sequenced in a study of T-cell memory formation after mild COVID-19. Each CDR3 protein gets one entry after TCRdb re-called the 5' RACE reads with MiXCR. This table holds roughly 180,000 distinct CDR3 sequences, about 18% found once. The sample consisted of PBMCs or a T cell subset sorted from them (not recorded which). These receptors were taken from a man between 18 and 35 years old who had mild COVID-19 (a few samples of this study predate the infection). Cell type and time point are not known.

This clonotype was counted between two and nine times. The CDR3 spells CASSPGEQETQYF. For the CDR3, the DNA is TGTGCCAGCAGTCCCGGGGAGCAAGAGACCCAGTACTTC. The V gene is TRBV11-2, the J gene TRBJ2-5; a weak D match, TRBD2 (5 bases). Germline V CDR1 and CDR2: SGHAT, FQNNGV. The CDR3 runs 13 residues. V lost 6 bases, J lost 2 bases, and 10 bases lay in between.

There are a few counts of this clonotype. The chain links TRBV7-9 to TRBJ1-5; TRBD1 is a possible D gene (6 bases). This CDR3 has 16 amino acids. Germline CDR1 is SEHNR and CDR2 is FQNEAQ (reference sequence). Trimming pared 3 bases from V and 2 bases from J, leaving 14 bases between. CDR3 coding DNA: TGTGCCAGCAGCTTGGGGGCGGGTTCGGGCAATCAGCCCCAGCATTTT. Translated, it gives CASSLGAGSGNQPQHF. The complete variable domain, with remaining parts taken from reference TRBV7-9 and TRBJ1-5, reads DTGVSQNPRHKITKRGQNVTFRCDPISEHNRLYWYRQTLGQGPEFLTYFQNEAQLEKSRLLSDRFSAERPKGSFSTLEIQRTEQGDSAMYLCASSLGAGSGNQPQHFGDGTRLSIL.

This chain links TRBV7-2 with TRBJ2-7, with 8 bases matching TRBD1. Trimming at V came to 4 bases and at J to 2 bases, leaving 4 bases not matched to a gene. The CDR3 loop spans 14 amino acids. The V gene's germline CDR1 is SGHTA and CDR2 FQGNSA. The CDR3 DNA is TGTGCCAGCAGCTCAGGGGACAGGCCCTACGAGCAGTACTTC. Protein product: CASSSGDRPYEQYF.

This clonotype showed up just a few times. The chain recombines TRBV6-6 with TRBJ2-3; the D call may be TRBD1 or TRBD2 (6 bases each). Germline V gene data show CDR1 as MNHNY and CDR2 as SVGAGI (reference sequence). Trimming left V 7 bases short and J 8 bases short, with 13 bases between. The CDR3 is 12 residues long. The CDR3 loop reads CASMGGRGTQYF. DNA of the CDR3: TGTGCCAGCATGGGGGGCCGAGGTACGCAGTATTTT.

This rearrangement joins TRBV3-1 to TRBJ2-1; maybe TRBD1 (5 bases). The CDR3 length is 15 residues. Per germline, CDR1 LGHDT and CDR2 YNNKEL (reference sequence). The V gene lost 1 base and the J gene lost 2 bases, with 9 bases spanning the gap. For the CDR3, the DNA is TGTGCCAGCAGCCAAGGACAGCAAGCCTACAATGAGCAGTTCTTC. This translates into CASSQGQQAYNEQFF.

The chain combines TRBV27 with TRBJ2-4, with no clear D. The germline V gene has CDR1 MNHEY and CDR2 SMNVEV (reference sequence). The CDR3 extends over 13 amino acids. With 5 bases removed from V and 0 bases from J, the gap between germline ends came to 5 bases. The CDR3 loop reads CASSGLAKNIQYF. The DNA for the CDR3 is TGTGCCAGCAGTGGGCTAGCCAAAAACATTCAGTACTTC.

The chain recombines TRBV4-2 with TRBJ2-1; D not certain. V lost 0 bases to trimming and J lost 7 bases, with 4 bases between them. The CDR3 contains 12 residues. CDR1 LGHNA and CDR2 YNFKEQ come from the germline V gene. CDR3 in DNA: TGTGCCAGCAGCCAAGATTGGAATGAGCAGTTCTTC. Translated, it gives CASSQDWNEQFF.

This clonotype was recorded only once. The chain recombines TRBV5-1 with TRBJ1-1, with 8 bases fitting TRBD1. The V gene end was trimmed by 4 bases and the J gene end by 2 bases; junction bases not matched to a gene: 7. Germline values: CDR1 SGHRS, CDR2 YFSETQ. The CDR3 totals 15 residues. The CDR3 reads CASSAGQGENTEAFF. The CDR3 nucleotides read TGCGCCAGCAGCGCAGGACAGGGTGAAAACACTGAAGCTTTCTTT.

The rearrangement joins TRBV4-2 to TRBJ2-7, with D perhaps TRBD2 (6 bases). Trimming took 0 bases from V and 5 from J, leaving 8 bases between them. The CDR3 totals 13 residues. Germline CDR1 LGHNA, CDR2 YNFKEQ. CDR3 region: CASSQEAGNEQYV. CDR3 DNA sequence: TGTGCCAGCAGCCAAGAAGCGGGTAACGAGCAGTACGTC.

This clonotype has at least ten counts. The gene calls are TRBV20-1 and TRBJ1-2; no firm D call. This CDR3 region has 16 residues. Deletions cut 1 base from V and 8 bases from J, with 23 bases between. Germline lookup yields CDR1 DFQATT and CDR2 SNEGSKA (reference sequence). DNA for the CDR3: TGCAGTGCTAGAGCCACCCTTACGGCTTACGAACGAGGCTACACCTTC. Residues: CSARATLTAYERGYTF.

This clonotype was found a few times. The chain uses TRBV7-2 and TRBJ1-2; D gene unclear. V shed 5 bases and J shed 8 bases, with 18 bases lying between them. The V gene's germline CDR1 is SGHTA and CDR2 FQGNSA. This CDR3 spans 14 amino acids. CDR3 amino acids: CASSPLPSEGGYTF. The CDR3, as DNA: TGTGCCAGCAGCCCCCTACCCTCAGAAGGGGGCTACACCTTC.

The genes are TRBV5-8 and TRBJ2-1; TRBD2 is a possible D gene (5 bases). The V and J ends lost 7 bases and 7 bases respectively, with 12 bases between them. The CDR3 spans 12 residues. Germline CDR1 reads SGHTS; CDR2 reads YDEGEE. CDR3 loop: CASGHRRNEQFF. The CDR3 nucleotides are TGTGCCAGCGGGCACCGGAGGAATGAGCAGTTCTTC.

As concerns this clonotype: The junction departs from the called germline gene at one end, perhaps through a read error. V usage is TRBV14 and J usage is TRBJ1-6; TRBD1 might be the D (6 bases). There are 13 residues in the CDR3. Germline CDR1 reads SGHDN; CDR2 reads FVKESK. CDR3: CASSPRTDSPIHF. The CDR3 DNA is TGTGCCAGCAGCCCGCGGACAGATTCACCCATCCACTTT.

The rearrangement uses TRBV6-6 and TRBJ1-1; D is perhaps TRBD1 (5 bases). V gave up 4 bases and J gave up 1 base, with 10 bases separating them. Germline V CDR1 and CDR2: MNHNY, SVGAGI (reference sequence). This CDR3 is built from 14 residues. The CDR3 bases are TGTGCCAGCAGTTGGGGACCGACGAACACTGAAGCTTTCTTT. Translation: CASSWGPTNTEAFF.

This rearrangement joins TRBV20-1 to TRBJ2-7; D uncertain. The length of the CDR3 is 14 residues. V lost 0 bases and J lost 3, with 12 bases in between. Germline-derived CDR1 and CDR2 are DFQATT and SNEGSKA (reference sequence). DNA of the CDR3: TGCAGTGCTAGAGATAGGCGGACCAACTACGAGCAGTACTTC. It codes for CSARDRRTNYEQYF.

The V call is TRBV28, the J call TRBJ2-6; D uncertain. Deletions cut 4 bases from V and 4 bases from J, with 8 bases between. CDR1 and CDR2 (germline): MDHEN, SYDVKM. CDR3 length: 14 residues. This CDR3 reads CASSSVPGANVLTF. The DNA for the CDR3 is TGTGCCAGCAGTTCCGTTCCGGGGGCCAACGTCCTGACTTTC.

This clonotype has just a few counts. CDR3 region: CASLRTYSTGELFF. In DNA, the CDR3 is TGTGCCAGCTTAAGGACGTATAGCACCGGGGAGCTGTTTTTT. J is TRBJ2-2 and V is TRBV6-1; D gene uncertain. CDR1 MNHNS and CDR2 SASEGT come from the germline V gene. The CDR3 consists of 14 residues. V was trimmed by 8 bases and J by 4 bases, leaving 14 bases between them.

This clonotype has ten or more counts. In nucleotides, the CDR3 is TGCGCCAGCAGCCCCGGGACTAGCGTGGACACAGATACGCAGTATTTT. This sequence encodes CASSPGTSVDTDTQYF. The gene calls are TRBV5-1 and TRBJ2-3; TRBD2 aligns across 10 bases. CDR3 length equals 16 residues. The ends lost 4 bases at V and 2 bases at J; junction bases unmatched: 7. From germline, CDR1 is SGHRS and CDR2 YFSETQ.

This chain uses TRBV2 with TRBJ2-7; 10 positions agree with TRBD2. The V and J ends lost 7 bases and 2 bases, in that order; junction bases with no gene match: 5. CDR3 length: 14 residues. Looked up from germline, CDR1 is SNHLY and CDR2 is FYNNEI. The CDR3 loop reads CASIEREGPYEQYF. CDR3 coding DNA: TGTGCCAGCATCGAGCGGGAGGGACCCTACGAGCAGTACTTC. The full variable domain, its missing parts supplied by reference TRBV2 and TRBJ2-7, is EPEVTQTPSHQVTQMGQEVILRCVPISNHLYFYWYRQILGQKVEFLVSFYNNEISEKSEIFDDQFSVERPDGSNFTLKIRSTKLEDSAMYFCASIEREGPYEQYFGPGTRLTVT.

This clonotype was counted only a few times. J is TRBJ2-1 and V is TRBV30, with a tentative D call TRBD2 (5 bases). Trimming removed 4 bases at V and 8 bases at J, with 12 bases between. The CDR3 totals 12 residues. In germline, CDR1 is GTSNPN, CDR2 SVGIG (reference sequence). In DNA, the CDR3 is TGTGCCTGGACCGCCCTAGCTGATGAGCAGTTCTTC. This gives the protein CAWTALADEQFF.

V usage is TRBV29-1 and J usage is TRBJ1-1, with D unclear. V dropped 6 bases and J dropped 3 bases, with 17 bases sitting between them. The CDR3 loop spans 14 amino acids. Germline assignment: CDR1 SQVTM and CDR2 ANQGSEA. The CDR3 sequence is CSVHIGGRDTEAFF. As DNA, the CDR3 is TGCAGCGTCCACATTGGAGGGAGGGACACTGAAGCTTTCTTT.

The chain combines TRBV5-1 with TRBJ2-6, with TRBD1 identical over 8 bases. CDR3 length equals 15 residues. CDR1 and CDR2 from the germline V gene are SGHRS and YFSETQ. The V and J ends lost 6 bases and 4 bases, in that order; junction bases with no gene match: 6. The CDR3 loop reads CASTGQGGGANVLTF. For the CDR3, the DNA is TGCGCCAGCACCGGACAGGGCGGCGGGGCCAACGTCCTGACTTTC.

CDR3 bases: TGTGCCAGCAGCTTAAGAGGGGGAGGGGCGACCGGGATGATGTCTGAAGCTTTCTTT. Translating it yields CASSLRGGGATGMMSEAFF. V is TRBV7-9 and J is TRBJ1-1; the D gene is possibly TRBD1 (6 bases). V dropped 2 bases and J dropped 6 bases, with 28 bases sitting between them. There are 19 residues in the CDR3. Germline-derived CDR1 and CDR2 are SEHNR and FQNEAQ (reference sequence). Full variable domain (remainder filled in from reference TRBV7-9 and TRBJ1-1): DTGVSQNPRHKITKRGQNVTFRCDPISEHNRLYWYRQTLGQGPEFLTYFQNEAQLEKSRLLSDRFSAERPKGSFSTLEIQRTEQGDSAMYLCASSLRGGGATGMMSEAFFGQGTRLTVV.

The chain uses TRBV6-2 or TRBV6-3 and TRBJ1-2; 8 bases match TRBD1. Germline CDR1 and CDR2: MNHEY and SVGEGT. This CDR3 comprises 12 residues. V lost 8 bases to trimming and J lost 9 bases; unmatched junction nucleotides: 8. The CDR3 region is CASVDRGRSYTF. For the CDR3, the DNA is TGTGCCAGCGTCGACAGGGGAAGGAGCTACACCTTC.

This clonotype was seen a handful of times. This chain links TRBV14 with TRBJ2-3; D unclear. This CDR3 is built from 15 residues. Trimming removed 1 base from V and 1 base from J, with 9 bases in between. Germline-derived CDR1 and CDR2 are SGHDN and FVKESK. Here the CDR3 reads CASSQGFVGTDTQYF. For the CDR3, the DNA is TGTGCCAGCAGCCAAGGCTTTGTGGGCACAGATACGCAGTATTTT.

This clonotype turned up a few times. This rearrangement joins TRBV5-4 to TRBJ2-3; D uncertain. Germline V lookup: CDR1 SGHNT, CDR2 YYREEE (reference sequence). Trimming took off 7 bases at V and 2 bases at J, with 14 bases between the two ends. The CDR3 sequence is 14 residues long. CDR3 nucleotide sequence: TGTGCCAGCCAGACCCGGACGGACACAGATACGCAGTATTTT. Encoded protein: CASQTRTDTDTQYF.

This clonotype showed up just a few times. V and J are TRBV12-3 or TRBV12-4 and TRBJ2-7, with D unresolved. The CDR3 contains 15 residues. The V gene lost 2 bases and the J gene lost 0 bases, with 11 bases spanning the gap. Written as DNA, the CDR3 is TGTGCCAGCAGTTTAAGAGGTACCATCTCCTACGAGCAGTACGTC. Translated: CASSLRGTISYEQYV.

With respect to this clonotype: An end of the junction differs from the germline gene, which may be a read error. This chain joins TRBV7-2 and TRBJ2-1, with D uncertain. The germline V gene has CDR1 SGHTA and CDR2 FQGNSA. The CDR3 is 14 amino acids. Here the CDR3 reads CASSFVRQFNKQFF. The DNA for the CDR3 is TGTGCCAGCAGCTTTGTACGCCAATTCAATAAGCAGTTCTTC.

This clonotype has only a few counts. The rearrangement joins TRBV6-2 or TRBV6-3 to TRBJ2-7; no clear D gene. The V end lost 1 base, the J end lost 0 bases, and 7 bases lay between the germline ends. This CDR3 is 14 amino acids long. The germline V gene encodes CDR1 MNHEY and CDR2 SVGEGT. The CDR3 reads CASSYLGYSYEQYV. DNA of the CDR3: TGTGCCAGCAGTTACTTGGGCTACTCCTACGAGCAGTACGTC.